One sample yielded the 11 T cell receptor beta chains listed below, sequenced in a study of shared clonotypes between healthy human individuals. TCRdb's table, derived via immunoSEQ multiplex PCR, lists solely in-frame clones and lacks some. This table holds under 2,500,000 clones, around 95% found once. Sequencing input: naive CD4+ T cells sorted from blood. Stated subset: CD45RA+ positively selected. The receptors stem from a man between 18 and 35 years old in good health.

The chain uses TRBV10-3 and TRBJ1-3, with TRBD1 identical over 9 bases. Trimming removed 9 bases from V and 6 bases from J; junction bases left unmatched: 6. CDR3 length: 13 amino acids. From germline, CDR1 is ENHRY and CDR2 SYGVKD. Here the CDR3 reads CAIQGAAINTIYF. The DNA of the CDR3 is TGTGCCATACAGGGGGCGGCTATAAACACCATATATTTT.

The V gene is TRBV5-1, the J gene TRBJ1-1; 7 bases match TRBD1. Germline V gene lookup returns CDR1 SGHRS and CDR2 YFSETQ. With 4 bases clipped from V and 2 bases from J, the junction kept 5 bases outside the gene matches. The CDR3 totals 14 residues. The CDR3 reads CASSTTGPNTEAFF. The CDR3 nucleotides read TGCGCCAGCAGCACGACAGGGCCCAACACTGAAGCTTTCTTT.

V usage is TRBV21-1 and J usage is TRBJ2-1. TRBV21-1 is labeled a pseudogene. This CDR3 is built from 16 residues. The CDR3 region is CASSNGAGTCYNEQFF. The CDR3 region has the DNA TGTGCCAGCAGCAACGGGGCCGGGACGTGCTACAATGAGCAGTTCTTC.

The V call is TRBV4-3, the J call TRBJ1-4, with no clear D. This CDR3 has 13 amino acids. Germline CDR1 LGHNA, CDR2 YSLEER. Between the trimmed V and J ends, which lost 4 bases and 8 bases, there was a span of 11 bases. CDR3 region: CASSRTLLEKLFF. The CDR3 DNA follows: TGCGCCAGCAGCCGAACACTCCTCGAAAAACTGTTTTTT.

Regarding this clone: Additional DNA sequences in this sample encode the identical CDR3. The J gene is TRBJ1-2, the V gene TRBV6-5; TRBD1 is a possible D gene (5 bases). The CDR3 is 11 residues long. Trimming took off 6 bases at V and 4 bases at J, with 6 bases between the two ends. Germline V CDR1 and CDR2: MNHEY, SVGAGI. CDR3 residues: CASRGTYGYTF. The CDR3 DNA reads TGTGCCAGCAGAGGGACCTATGGCTACACCTTC.

The J gene is TRBJ1-3, the V gene TRBV10-2; the D is unclear. From germline, CDR1 is WSHSY and CDR2 SAAADI. CDR3 length: 14 residues. Trimming removed 2 bases at V and 1 base at J, with 6 bases between. CDR3 nucleotides: TGCGCCAGCAGTGAGAAGCCTTCTGGAAACACCATATATTTT. It encodes CASSEKPSGNTIYF.

V is TRBV28 and J is TRBJ2-7; D gene unclear. CDR1 MDHEN and CDR2 SYDVKM come from the germline V gene. The CDR3 extends over 13 amino acids. The germline V and J ends were trimmed by 2 bases and 6 bases, with 11 bases remaining between them. CDR3 sequence reads: CASSLRPTGEQYF. Written as DNA, the CDR3 is TGTGCCAGCAGTTTAAGGCCGACCGGCGAGCAGTACTTC.

The genes are TRBV18 and TRBJ2-3; 8 nucleotides agree with TRBD1. The trim removed 0 bases at V and 5 bases at J, leaving 10 bases unmatched. The CDR3 has 17 residues. Germline V gene data show CDR1 as KGHSH and CDR2 as LQKENI. The CDR3: CASSPPSQGAVVDTQYF. The DNA for the CDR3 is TGTGCCAGCTCACCACCGAGCCAGGGGGCGGTTGTAGATACGCAGTATTTT.

CDR3 region: CASSQSGGKGHTQYF. Here the CDR3 DNA reads TGTGCCAGCTCCCAGAGCGGGGGCAAGGGTCATACGCAGTATTTT. This chain connects TRBV18 to TRBJ2-3; 8 bases fit TRBD2. CDR1 and CDR2 from the germline V gene are KGHSH and LQKENI. Unmatched junction bases numbered 12, after V lost 6 bases and J lost 7 bases. The CDR3 loop spans 15 amino acids.

The chain recombines TRBV18 with TRBJ2-1; 10 nucleotides match TRBD1. The germline CDR1 and CDR2 sequences are KGHSH and LQKENI. J gave up 8 bases and V 3 bases, and 7 bases lay outside the gene matches. The CDR3 length is 15 residues. CDR3 in amino acids: CASSPGQGGRDEQFF. The DNA for the CDR3 is TGTGCCAGCTCACCTGGACAGGGGGGTAGGGATGAGCAGTTCTTC.

J is TRBJ2-7 and V is TRBV18; D is possibly TRBD2 (6 bases). The length of the CDR3 is 14 residues. V lost 0 bases and J 11 bases, leaving 17 bases between the germline ends. Germline lookup yields CDR1 KGHSH and CDR2 LQKENI. Here the CDR3 reads CASSPPGSSGGKYF. CDR3 sequence (DNA): TGTGCCAGCTCACCACCGGGAAGCAGCGGAGGGAAGTACTTC.